The next 3 T cell receptor beta chains were all read from a single sample in a study of cytomegalovirus exposure and HLA in healthy donors. PCR involved 60 Vbeta and 13 Jbeta primers. TCRdb's table, derived via immunoSEQ multiplex PCR, lists solely in-frame clones and lacks some. The sample holds roughly 120,000 clones, roughly 68% seen once. Sequenced input: PBMCs. The receptors were sampled from a woman aged 25 to 39 in good health and CMV-seronegative.

This clone has a handful of counts. The chain couples TRBV6-6 to TRBJ2-5; 9 bases are a match to TRBD1. The J call is doubtful: the DNA matches TRBJ2-7 better. The germline V gene has CDR1 MNHNY and CDR2 SVGAGI (reference sequence). The CDR3 is 15 amino acids. CDR3 nucleotide sequence: TGTGCCAGCAGTGGGGGACAGGGAGCCTCCTACGAGCAGTACTTC. Translation gives CASSGGQGASYEQYF.

This clone occurred a few times. The chain carries TRBV7-2 and TRBJ1-1; TRBD1 matches at 7 bases. CDR1 and CDR2 (germline): SGHTA, FQGNSA. V lost 6 bases to trimming and J lost 2 bases; unmatched junction nucleotides: 12. There are 16 residues in the CDR3. The CDR3 sequence is CASRLSRGQTNTEAFF. For the CDR3, the DNA is TGTGCCAGCAGACTGAGTCGGGGACAGACAAACACTGAAGCTTTCTTT.

V is TRBV27 and J is TRBJ2-5; TRBD1 matches 10 bases. V lost 4 bases to trimming and J lost 9 bases; unmatched junction nucleotides: 11. The CDR3 runs 15 residues. Germline lookup yields CDR1 MNHEY and CDR2 SMNVEV (reference sequence). CDR3 DNA: TGTGCCAGCAGTTCCGGACAGGGGGTTCGGGGGGCCCAGTACTTC. Translating gives CASSSGQGVRGAQYF.